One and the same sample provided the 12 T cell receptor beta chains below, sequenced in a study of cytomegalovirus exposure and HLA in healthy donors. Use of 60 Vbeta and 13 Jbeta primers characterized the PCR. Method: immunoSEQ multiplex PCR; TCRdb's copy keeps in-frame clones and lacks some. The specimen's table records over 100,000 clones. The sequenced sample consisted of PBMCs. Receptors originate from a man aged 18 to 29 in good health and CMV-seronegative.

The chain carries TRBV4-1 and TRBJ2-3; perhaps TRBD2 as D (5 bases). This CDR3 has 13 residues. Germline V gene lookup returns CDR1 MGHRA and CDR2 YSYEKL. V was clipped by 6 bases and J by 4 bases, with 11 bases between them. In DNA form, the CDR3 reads TGCGCCAGCAGGTCTACAGCGGCAGATACGCAGTATTTT. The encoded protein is CASRSTAADTQYF.

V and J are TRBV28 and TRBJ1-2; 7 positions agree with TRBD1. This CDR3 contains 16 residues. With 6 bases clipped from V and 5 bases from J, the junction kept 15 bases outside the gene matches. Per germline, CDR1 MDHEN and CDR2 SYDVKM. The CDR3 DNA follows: TGTGCCAGCAGACAAGGGGGCACTGAGGCTGTGTATGGCTACACCTTC. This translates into CASRQGGTEAVYGYTF.

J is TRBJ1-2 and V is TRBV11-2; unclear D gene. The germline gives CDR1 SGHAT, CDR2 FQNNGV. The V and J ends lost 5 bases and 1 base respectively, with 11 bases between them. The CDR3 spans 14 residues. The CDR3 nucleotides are TGTGCCAGCAGCCCTAGCCAGGATAACTATGGCTACACCTTC. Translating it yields CASSPSQDNYGYTF.

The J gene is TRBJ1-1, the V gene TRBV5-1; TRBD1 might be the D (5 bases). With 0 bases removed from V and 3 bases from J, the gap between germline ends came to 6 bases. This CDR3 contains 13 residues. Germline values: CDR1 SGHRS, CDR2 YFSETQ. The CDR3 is CASSLGQYTEAFF. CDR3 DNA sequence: TGCGCCAGCAGCTTGGGACAGTACACTGAAGCTTTCTTT.

The CDR3 loop reads CATSNHYEQYF. The DNA of the CDR3 is TGTGCCACCAGCAATCACTACGAGCAGTACTTC. This rearrangement joins TRBV15 to TRBJ2-5; D remains ambiguous. The J call is in doubt because the DNA end fits TRBJ2-7 better. There are 11 residues in the CDR3. In germline, CDR1 is LNHNV, CDR2 YYDKDF (reference sequence).

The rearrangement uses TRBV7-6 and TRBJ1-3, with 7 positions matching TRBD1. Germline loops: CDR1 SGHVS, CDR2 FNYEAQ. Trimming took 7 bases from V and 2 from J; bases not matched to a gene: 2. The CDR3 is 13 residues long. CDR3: CASNTGAGNTIYF. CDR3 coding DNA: TGTGCCAGCAACACAGGGGCTGGAAACACCATATATTTT.

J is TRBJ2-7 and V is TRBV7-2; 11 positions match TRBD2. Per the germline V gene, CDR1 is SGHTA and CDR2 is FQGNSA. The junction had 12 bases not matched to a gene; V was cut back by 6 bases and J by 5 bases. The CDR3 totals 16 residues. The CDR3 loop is CASRERIAGGPHEQYF. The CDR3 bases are TGTGCCAGCAGAGAAAGGATAGCGGGAGGGCCCCACGAGCAGTACTTC.

CDR3 DNA sequence: TGTGCCAGCTCGCAGGGGTATAAGGCTGAAGCTTTCTTT. The encoded protein is CASSQGYKAEAFF. V gene TRBV28 combines with J gene TRBJ1-1, with a tentative D call TRBD1 (6 bases). This CDR3 has 13 residues. Germline CDR1 reads MDHEN; CDR2 reads SYDVKM. The ends were cut back, 8 bases at V and 6 bases at J, with 16 bases in the middle.

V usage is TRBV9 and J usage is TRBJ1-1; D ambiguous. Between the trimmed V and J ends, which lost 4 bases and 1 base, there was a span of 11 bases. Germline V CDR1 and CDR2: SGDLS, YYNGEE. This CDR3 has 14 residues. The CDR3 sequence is CASSLMWQNTEAFF. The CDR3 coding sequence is TGTGCCAGCAGCCTTATGTGGCAGAACACTGAAGCTTTCTTT.

The CDR3 DNA follows: TGTGCCAGCCGCTCCCAGGGGACCACTGAAGCTTTCTTT. Its protein product is CASRSQGTTEAFF. The rearrangement links TRBV11-3 to TRBJ1-1; D possibly corresponds to TRBD1 (6 bases). Per the germline V gene, CDR1 is SGHNT and CDR2 is YENEEA. V was clipped by 8 bases and J by 4 bases, with 14 bases between them. The CDR3 spans 13 residues.

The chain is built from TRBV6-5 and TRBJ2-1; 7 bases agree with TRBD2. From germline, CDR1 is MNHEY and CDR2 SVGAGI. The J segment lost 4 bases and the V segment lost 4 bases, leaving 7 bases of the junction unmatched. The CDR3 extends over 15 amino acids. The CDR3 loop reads CASSSSGRTYNEQFF. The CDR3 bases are TGTGCCAGCAGTTCTAGCGGAAGGACGTACAATGAGCAGTTCTTC.

The CDR3 region is CASSLALLAGGNEQFF. DNA of the CDR3: TGTGCCAGCAGCTTAGCTCTGCTAGCGGGAGGAAATGAGCAGTTCTTC. The gene calls are TRBV7-2 and TRBJ2-1; 11 bases are shared with TRBD2. Per germline, CDR1 SGHTA and CDR2 FQGNSA. The CDR3 spans 16 residues. V was pared by 0 bases and J by 7 bases, with 5 bases of the junction left unmatched.